These 32 T cell receptor beta chains came from one sample sequenced in a study of CD8+CD57+ T cells in acquired aplastic anemia. Template material for TCR beta VDJ and CDR3 profiling consisted of genomic DNA. From the reads, TCRdb called clonotypes with MiXCR, one entry per CDR3 protein. The table records about 170,000 distinct CDR3 sequences, roughly 47% of them present only once. Sequencing input: sorted CD4+, CD8+, or CD8+CD57+ T cells (not recorded which) from PBMCs. These receptors all come from a human donor in good health.

The count of this clonotype is one. The J gene is TRBJ1-2, the V gene TRBV29-1; D unclear. The CDR3 length is 13 residues. V was shortened by 5 bases and J by 6 bases, with 16 bases between the two germline ends. Germline lookup yields CDR1 SQVTM and CDR2 ANQGSEA. This chain's CDR3 is CSVLESSTDGYTF. The CDR3 nucleotides read TGCAGCGTTCTTGAAAGTTCAACGGATGGCTACACCTTC.

This clonotype is medium-sized (0.01 to 0.1%) by share. The chain couples TRBV20-1 to TRBJ1-6; TRBD1 agrees at 12 bases. V dropped 4 bases and J dropped 10; count of bases not matched to a gene: 11. Germline V gene lookup returns CDR1 DFQATT and CDR2 SNEGSKA (reference sequence). The CDR3 contains 16 residues. CDR3 loop: CSAKPGQGASRSPLHF. Here the CDR3 DNA reads TGCAGTGCTAAACCGGGACAGGGGGCAAGTAGGTCACCCCTCCACTTT.

The rearrangement joins TRBV7-6 to TRBJ2-5; D call uncertain. Looked up from germline, CDR1 is SGHVS and CDR2 is FNYEAQ. V was cut by 5 bases and J by 5 bases, with 15 bases left in between. The CDR3 runs 14 residues. The CDR3 nucleotides read TGTGCCAGCAGCCGCGATTCTATGATTGAGACCCAGTACTTC. It is translated as CASSRDSMIETQYF.

This clonotype was seen at least ten times. The chain couples TRBV6-1 to TRBJ1-1, with D possibly TRBD1 on 5 matching bases. V dropped 5 bases and J dropped 2 bases, with 9 bases sitting between them. This CDR3 has 13 amino acids. CDR1 is MNHNS, CDR2 SASEGT, per germline. The chain's CDR3 is CASSQTGNTEAFF. As DNA, the CDR3 is TGTGCCAGCAGTCAAACAGGAAACACTGAAGCTTTCTTT.

The V and J genes are TRBV2 and TRBJ2-3, with TRBD2 matching 14 bases. The V gene's germline CDR1 is SNHLY and CDR2 FYNNEI. The CDR3 runs 21 residues. Trimming took 2 bases from V and 5 from J; bases not matched to a gene: 18. In nucleotides, the CDR3 is TGTGCCAGCAGTGAAATTGGCCCAGAATTGACTAGCGGGAGGGCAAGAGATACGCAGTATTTT. It yields the protein CASSEIGPELTSGRARDTQYF.

This rearrangement joins TRBV5-4 to TRBJ1-3; no definite D call. Germline lookup yields CDR1 SGHNT and CDR2 YYREEE (reference sequence). There are 13 residues in the CDR3. Trimming removed 4 bases at V and 2 bases at J, with 7 bases between. The chain's CDR3 is CASSPVAGNTIYF. The CDR3 nucleotides read TGTGCCAGCAGCCCCGTGGCTGGAAACACCATATATTTT.

The V gene is TRBV15, the J gene TRBJ1-1; D is unresolved. This CDR3 is 13 amino acids long. The germline V and J ends were trimmed by 3 bases and 4 bases, with 9 bases remaining between them. The V gene's germline CDR1 is LNHNV and CDR2 YYDKDF (reference sequence). The DNA of the CDR3 is TGTGCCACCAGCAGCGCCCGGGCCACTGAAGCTTTCTTT. Protein sequence: CATSSARATEAFF.

This clonotype occurred many times. This chain joins TRBV20-1 and TRBJ2-7; TRBD1 might be the D (6 bases). Trimming pared 0 bases from V and 4 bases from J, leaving 19 bases between. Germline CDR1 reads DFQATT; CDR2 reads SNEGSKA (reference sequence). The CDR3 consists of 16 residues. CDR3 protein: CSARDVVSRGRYEQYF. The CDR3 coding sequence is TGCAGTGCTAGAGATGTCGTCTCCAGGGGAAGATACGAGCAGTACTTC.

This clonotype showed up many times. The CDR3 coding sequence is TGTGCCAGCAGTCGGACAGGAAGCGACAATCAGCCCCAGCATTTT. Translated: CASSRTGSDNQPQHF. V is TRBV6-1 and J is TRBJ1-5; 7 nucleotides line up with TRBD1. The CDR3 runs 15 residues. Germline CDR1 MNHNS, CDR2 SASEGT. The J segment lost 3 bases and the V segment lost 5 bases, leaving 7 bases of the junction unmatched.

The chain's CDR3 is CASSIVGGLNTEAFF. The DNA for the CDR3 is TGTGCCAGTAGTATAGTCGGAGGGCTGAACACTGAAGCTTTCTTT. The V call is TRBV19, the J call TRBJ1-1; D unresolved. This CDR3 contains 15 residues. Germline lookup yields CDR1 LNHDA and CDR2 SQIVND (reference sequence). The V and J ends lost 1 base and 0 bases respectively, with 9 bases between them.

The V call is TRBV10-1, the J call TRBJ1-1; the D is unclear. The germline V and J ends were trimmed by 1 base and 8 bases, with 8 bases remaining between them. Germline V gene lookup returns CDR1 WNHNN and CDR2 SYGVQD (reference sequence). The CDR3 totals 12 residues. The chain's CDR3 is CASSEWGEEAFF. DNA for the CDR3: TGCGCCAGCAGTGAGTGGGGAGAAGAAGCTTTCTTT.

This clonotype was observed many times. The chain has TRBV19 and TRBJ1-6, with 10 nucleotides matching TRBD1. Germline assignment: CDR1 LNHDA and CDR2 SQIVND (reference sequence). The CDR3 is 17 amino acids. V was pared by 4 bases and J by 0 bases, with 3 bases of the junction left unmatched. CDR3 protein: CASSTRTGGSYNSPLHF. CDR3 DNA: TGTGCCAGTAGTACCCGGACAGGGGGCTCCTATAATTCACCCCTCCACTTT.

V and J are TRBV20-1 and TRBJ2-1; D ambiguous. CDR3 length: 15 amino acids. V was cut by 0 bases and J by 5 bases, with 14 bases left in between. Germline CDR1 and CDR2: DFQATT and SNEGSKA (reference sequence). The CDR3 nucleotides read TGCAGTGCTAGAGATCCAAGTAGCCCACACAATGAGCAGTTCTTC. Protein: CSARDPSSPHNEQFF.

This clonotype was observed at least ten times. The rearrangement links TRBV20-1 to TRBJ2-1; TRBD2 agrees at 7 bases. J lost 5 bases, V lost 3 bases, and 7 bases had no gene match. CDR1 is DFQATT, CDR2 SNEGSKA, per germline (reference sequence). The CDR3 consists of 14 residues. The CDR3 DNA reads as TGCAGTGCTAGTGAAGCGGGACGGCACAATGAGCAGTTCTTC. It yields the protein CSASEAGRHNEQFF.

This chain joins TRBV2 and TRBJ1-6, with 10 bases fitting TRBD1. The CDR3 loop spans 15 amino acids. Germline lookup yields CDR1 SNHLY and CDR2 FYNNEI. Trimming took 9 bases from V and 7 from J; bases not matched to a gene: 9. DNA of the CDR3: TGTGCCAGTAGACAGGGGGCGTCGGGAAATTCACCCCTCCACTTT. Translation gives CASRQGASGNSPLHF.

For this clonotype: A single base separates this from a much larger clone, so it may be a read error. J is TRBJ1-4 and V is TRBV18; unclear D gene. The V end lost 4 bases, the J end lost 3 bases, and 6 bases lay between the germline ends. The CDR3 length is 13 residues. CDR1 KGHSH and CDR2 LQKENI come from the germline V gene. CDR3 loop: CASSLRANEKLFF. CDR3 in DNA: TGTGCCAGCTCACTACGGGCTAATGAAAAACTGTTTTTT.

This clonotype was seen repeatedly, ten times or more. The genes are TRBV6-5 and TRBJ2-5; maybe TRBD1 (5 bases). V shed 6 bases and J shed 5 bases, with 16 bases lying between them. Germline CDR1 reads MNHEY; CDR2 reads SVGAGI. This CDR3 comprises 14 residues. CDR3 nucleotides: TGTGCCAGCAGAAGCACAGGAGCGTGGGAGACCCAGTACTTC. It yields the protein CASRSTGAWETQYF.

This clonotype appeared many times. The rearrangement joins TRBV7-2 to TRBJ1-2; D perhaps matches TRBD1 (6 bases). This CDR3 has 16 residues. Germline CDR1 reads SGHTA; CDR2 reads FQGNSA. V dropped 1 base and J dropped 2 bases, with 14 bases sitting between them. CDR3 loop: CASSLGWGQGNYGYTF. CDR3 in DNA: TGTGCCAGCAGCTTAGGTTGGGGGCAGGGCAACTATGGCTACACCTTC.

As regards this clonotype: A much larger clone lies one base from this, so it may be a read error. The chain employs TRBV5-1 and TRBJ2-1, with 11 positions matching TRBD2. The junction had 5 bases not matched to a gene; V was cut back by 4 bases and J by 5 bases. The CDR3 spans 15 residues. Germline V gives CDR1 SGHRS, CDR2 YFSETQ. CDR3 nucleotide sequence: TGCGCCAGCAGCGTAGGGACTAGCGGAAACAATGAGCAGTTCTTC. Its protein product is CASSVGTSGNNEQFF.

This clonotype was observed many times. This chain connects TRBV9 to TRBJ2-7; 8 bases agree with TRBD2. Germline-derived CDR1 and CDR2 are SGDLS and YYNGEE. This CDR3 spans 18 amino acids. V was clipped by 0 bases and J by 4 bases; unmatched bases: 15. Here the CDR3 reads CASSVGGGSGALRYEQYF. In DNA form, the CDR3 reads TGTGCCAGCAGCGTAGGCGGGGGGTCGGGGGCTCTAAGGTACGAGCAGTACTTC.

This clonotype was seen many times. The J gene is TRBJ1-2, the V gene TRBV6-1, with a possible D match to TRBD1 (6 bases). This CDR3 contains 13 residues. Per the germline V gene, CDR1 is MNHNS and CDR2 is SASEGT. V lost 3 bases, J lost 3 bases, and 8 bases lay in between. The CDR3 here is CASSDRGDYGYTF. In DNA form, the CDR3 reads TGTGCCAGCAGTGACAGGGGTGACTATGGCTACACCTTC.

The chain employs TRBV25-1 and TRBJ1-2; no clear D gene. Germline-derived CDR1 and CDR2 are MGHDK and SYGVNS. The CDR3 consists of 13 residues. V gave up 3 bases and J gave up 4 bases, with 9 bases separating them. The CDR3 is CASSEGWSYGYTF. The CDR3 DNA reads as TGTGCCAGCAGTGAGGGTTGGAGCTATGGCTACACCTTC.

As to this clonotype: Since a much larger clone is just one base distant, this may be a read error. The chain joins TRBV7-3 to TRBJ2-1; D is unclear. Germline-derived CDR1 and CDR2 are SGHTA and FQGTGA. The CDR3 contains 11 residues. The CDR3 spells CASSSQGEQSF. As DNA, the CDR3 is TGTGCCAGCAGCTCTCAAGGTGAGCAGTCCTTC. The full variable domain, completed using reference TRBV7-3 and TRBJ2-1, is GAGVSQTPSNKVTEKGKYVELRCDPISGHTALYWYRQSLGQGPEFLIYFQGTGAADDSGLPNDRFFAVRPEGSVSTLKIQRTERGDSAVYLCASSSQGEQSFGPGTRLTVL.

The sample holds one count of this clonotype. As DNA, the CDR3 is TGTGCCAGTAGTATCTGGGAGGCGGGGAGGGAGACCCAGTACTTC. It encodes CASSIWEAGRETQYF. The rearrangement joins TRBV19 to TRBJ2-5; a weak D match, TRBD2 (6 bases). V lost 3 bases and J 5 bases, leaving 16 bases between the germline ends. The CDR3 has 15 amino acids. The V gene's germline CDR1 is LNHDA and CDR2 SQIVND (reference sequence).

This clonotype was recorded many times. The chain recombines TRBV4-3 with TRBJ1-1; D is undetermined. Trimming shortened V by 1 base and J by 5 bases, and 20 bases separated the two germline ends. The germline V gene encodes CDR1 LGHNA and CDR2 YSLEER. The CDR3 spans 17 residues. CDR3 DNA: TGCGCCAGCAGCCAAGCCCGGGTGACCCCCATAGGTACTGAAGCTTTCTTT. Its protein is CASSQARVTPIGTEAFF.

Notes on this clonotype: Compared with germline, one end of the junction differs, possibly owing to a read error. This sequence joins TRBV5-5 and TRBJ1-1; D is undetermined. The germline gives CDR1 SGHKS, CDR2 YYEKEE (reference sequence). The CDR3 spans 13 residues. CDR3 DNA sequence: TGCGCCAGCAGCCTAGGGTTGGACACTGAAGCTTTCTTT. Its protein product is CASSLGLDTEAFF.

This clonotype has more than one count but fewer than ten. This chain connects TRBV2 to TRBJ2-7, with 9 bases lining up with TRBD1. Looked up from germline, CDR1 is SNHLY and CDR2 is FYNNEI. The V segment lost 6 bases and the J segment 6 bases; nucleotides outside the gene matches: 6. This CDR3 has 13 amino acids. The chain's CDR3 is CASSPHRGLEQYF. The DNA for the CDR3 is TGTGCCAGCAGCCCTCACAGGGGGCTCGAGCAGTACTTC.

The chain uses TRBV7-8 and TRBJ2-5; unclear D gene. There are 13 residues in the CDR3. V lost 4 bases to trimming and J lost 4 bases, with 10 bases between them. Germline loops: CDR1 SGHVS, CDR2 FQNEAQ. CDR3 coding DNA: TGTGCCAGCAGCTCCTCACAGCGAGAGACCCAGTACTTC. It specifies CASSSSQRETQYF.

This clonotype was recorded a few times. This sequence joins TRBV12-3 or TRBV12-4 and TRBJ2-2; 8 bases fit TRBD2. V lost 6 bases, J lost 4 bases, and 10 bases stayed unmatched. CDR3 size: 16 residues. CDR3 in amino acids: CASSPSGGGGTGELFF. DNA for the CDR3: TGTGCCAGCAGCCCATCGGGGGGGGGAGGCACCGGGGAGCTGTTTTTT.

This clonotype occurred many times. For the CDR3, the DNA is TGTGCCAGCAGCGGTCCGGACACCTACGAGCAGTACTTC. It encodes CASSGPDTYEQYF. The J gene is TRBJ2-7, the V gene TRBV28; a possible D gene is TRBD1 (5 bases). CDR3 length: 13 residues. Trimming shortened V by 6 bases and J by 2 bases, and 11 bases separated the two germline ends. Per germline, CDR1 MDHEN and CDR2 SYDVKM.

This clonotype came up many times. CDR3 sequence (DNA): TGTGCCAGCAGCCATCCCACCCGACAGGTTTGGGAGCAGTACTTC. Its translation: CASSHPTRQVWEQYF. The J gene is TRBJ2-7, the V gene TRBV14; D is possibly TRBD1 (6 bases). The CDR3 consists of 15 residues. The germline V and J ends were trimmed by 3 bases and 7 bases, with 19 bases remaining between them. Germline V gene data show CDR1 as SGHDN and CDR2 as FVKESK.

This clonotype occurred a few times. The chain carries TRBV10-3 and TRBJ1-5, with D uncertain. Trimming shortened V by 4 bases and J by 11 bases, and 15 bases separated the two germline ends. The CDR3 runs 13 residues. Germline assignment: CDR1 ENHRY and CDR2 SYGVKD. CDR3 in amino acids: CAISAPPSDAQHF. As DNA, the CDR3 is TGTGCCATCAGTGCCCCGCCCTCAGACGCCCAGCATTTT.